This is a list of T cell receptor beta chains from one sample in a study of blood T cell repertoires in COVID-19. Assay: immunoSEQ multiplex PCR; the TCRdb copy retains only in-frame clones and omits some. The sample has 300,000 to 400,000 clones, around nine tenths seen once. Material: PBMCs or T cells enriched from blood (not recorded which). Receptor source: a man aged 60-69 years who had recovered from COVID-19. Both conserved end residues are part of each CDR3.

j_gene: TRBJ2-3; v_gene: TRBV24-1; CDR3aa: CATSDPGQGGDTQYF
j_gene: TRBJ2-7; v_gene: TRBV28; CDR3aa: CASKRVGSSYEQYF
j_gene: TRBJ2-7; v_gene: TRBV14; CDR3aa: CASSHTTGRVEQYF
j_gene: TRBJ2-2; v_gene: TRBV5-8; CDR3aa: CASSLVSGTGNTGELFF
j_gene: TRBJ1-3; v_gene: TRBV23-1; CDR3aa: CASSRLGGTGVWGIYF
j_gene: TRBJ1-4; v_gene: TRBV5-5; CDR3aa: CASSLVTGSTNEKLFF
j_gene: TRBJ2-5; v_gene: TRBV5-4; CDR3aa: CASSPQRGVQETQYF
j_gene: TRBJ2-7; v_gene: TRBV6-5; CDR3aa: CASSPLGQGAREQYF
j_gene: TRBJ1-5; v_gene: TRBV19; CDR3aa: CASSSGYQPQHF
j_gene: TRBJ1-1; v_gene: TRBV6-5; CDR3aa: CASSYGFARWNTEAFF
j_gene: TRBJ2-7; v_gene: TRBV4-1; CDR3aa: CASSQRVPPYEQYF
j_gene: TRBJ1-1; v_gene: TRBV19; CDR3aa: CASSPWTGHTEAFF
j_gene: TRBJ2-1; v_gene: TRBV11-3; CDR3aa: CASSFREWGEQFF
j_gene: TRBJ1-1; v_gene: TRBV28; CDR3aa: CASSRDRANTEAFF
j_gene: TRBJ2-2; v_gene: TRBV19; CDR3aa: CASSIEEDGELFF